Shown below are 14 T cell receptor beta chains from a single sample sequenced in a study of post-analysis software for immune sequencing data (dated by TCRdb to 2014 to 2015). Here is what the overall study found, with its caveats: Patients showed significantly higher frequencies than controls for a few TRBV segments, among them TRBV5-6, TRBV5-1 and TRBV20-1.

The method behind the library was PCR. Instrument used: Illumina HiSeq 2500. Unique molecular identifiers were incorporated into TCR beta cDNA libraries to reduce PCR and sequencing biases. TCRdb reworked the public reads: Q25 trimming with fastp, MiXCR clone assembly, productive beta chains retained. Entries that share a CDR3 protein sequence are merged under the most common genes and DNA. In this sample the table shows 350,000 to 500,000 distinct CDR3 sequences, 30% to 45% of which occur a single time. Approximately 7.6% of the sample is in the top ten clones. These receptors are not linked to any known antigen. The sample taken for sequencing was blood. The receptors originated from a girl aged 2-10 years with multiple sclerosis.

Relative to its sample, this clonotype is medium-sized. The J gene is TRBJ2-7, the V gene TRBV5-6; 8 nucleotides match TRBD1. Germline assignment: CDR1 SGHDT and CDR2 YYEEEE. V lost 2 bases, J lost 5 bases, and 6 bases stayed unmatched. This CDR3 comprises 14 residues. The CDR3 bases are TGTGCCAGCAGCTTCCCAGGGGGCGCGGACGAGCAGTACTTC. This encodes CASSFPGGADEQYF.

This chain's CDR3 is CASSLALGGALNSYEQYF. CDR3 nucleotides: TGTGCCAGCAGCTTGGCGTTAGGAGGGGCGTTAAACTCCTACGAGCAGTACTTC. The gene calls are TRBV7-9 and TRBJ2-7, with TRBD2 as a possible D gene (6 bases). Trimming stripped 3 bases from V and 0 bases from J, with 21 bases between. Germline-derived CDR1 and CDR2 are SEHNR and FQNEAQ (reference sequence). CDR3 length equals 18 residues.

This clonotype appeared a few times. Mismatch with germline at one junction end may stem from a read error. The chain has TRBV5-4 and TRBJ2-7; D is unclear. The CDR3 is 13 amino acids. CDR1 and CDR2 (germline): SGHNT, YYREEE (reference sequence). CDR3: CANSRVGSSEQYF. The CDR3 coding sequence is TGTGCCAACTCAAGGGTAGGGTCCTCCGAGCAGTACTTC.

Concerning this clonotype: An end of the junction differs from the germline gene, which may be a read error. The rearrangement uses TRBV5-1 and TRBJ2-5; tentatively, D is TRBD2 (6 bases). Germline lookup yields CDR1 SGHRS and CDR2 YFSETQ. The CDR3 has 14 amino acids. This CDR3 reads CASSLEGVQETQYF. Written as DNA, the CDR3 is TGCGCCAGCAGTTTGGAGGGCGTACAAGAGACCCAGTACTTC.

This chain joins TRBV10-3 and TRBJ2-3; D is perhaps TRBD1 (6 bases). This CDR3 contains 15 residues. V shed 5 bases and J shed 4 bases, with 16 bases lying between them. Germline loops: CDR1 ENHRY, CDR2 SYGVKD. CDR3 coding DNA: TGTGCCATCAGTCTACAGGGTAGTGATGCAGATACGCAGTATTTT. Protein: CAISLQGSDADTQYF.

The chain recombines TRBV5-6 with TRBJ2-1; TRBD2 is a possible D gene (5 bases). Germline V gene lookup returns CDR1 SGHDT and CDR2 YYEEEE. With 0 bases removed from V and 12 bases from J, the gap between germline ends came to 10 bases. CDR3 length: 12 residues. This chain's CDR3 is CASSLDARGQFF. DNA for the CDR3: TGTGCCAGCAGCTTGGACGCCCGGGGGCAGTTCTTC. Together with reference TRBV5-6 and TRBJ2-1, the CDR3 gives the full variable domain: DAGVTQSPTHLIKTRGQQVTLRCSPKSGHDTVSWYQQALGQGPQFIFQYYEEEERQRGNFPDRFSGHQFPNYSSELNVNALLLGDSALYLCASSLDARGQFFGPGTRLTVL.

The chain carries TRBV6-5 and TRBJ1-6, with D tentatively TRBD1 (6 bases). Germline CDR1 is MNHEY and CDR2 is SVGAGI. The CDR3 is 16 amino acids. Trimming took off 6 bases at V and 0 bases at J, with 12 bases between the two ends. CDR3 sequence: CASRNLQGSYNSPLHF. CDR3 bases: TGTGCCAGCAGGAACCTACAGGGCTCCTATAATTCACCCCTCCACTTT.

The chain uses TRBV7-9 and TRBJ2-1; 13 positions match TRBD2. The CDR3 is 20 residues long. V was clipped by 3 bases and J by 3 bases; unmatched bases: 14. Germline CDR1 and CDR2: SEHNR and FQNEAQ (reference sequence). The DNA for the CDR3 is TGTGCCAGCAGCTTCCCATGGGGGACTAGCGGGGTGCAAGGCTACAATGAGCAGTTCTTC. It yields the protein CASSFPWGTSGVQGYNEQFF. The full variable domain, completed using reference TRBV7-9 and TRBJ2-1, is DTGVSQNPRHKITKRGQNVTFRCDPISEHNRLYWYRQTLGQGPEFLTYFQNEAQLEKSRLLSDRFSAERPKGSFSTLEIQRTEQGDSAMYLCASSFPWGTSGVQGYNEQFFGPGTRLTVL.

The gene calls are TRBV2 and TRBJ2-3; a weak D match, TRBD2 (5 bases). There are 14 residues in the CDR3. Germline CDR1 reads SNHLY; CDR2 reads FYNNEI. V was clipped by 6 bases and J by 2 bases, with 12 bases between them. This CDR3 reads CASRSTGNTDTQYF. CDR3 coding DNA: TGTGCCAGCAGGTCGACGGGAAACACAGATACGCAGTATTTT.

This sequence joins TRBV24-1 and TRBJ1-1; tentatively, D is TRBD1 (6 bases). The CDR3 is 15 amino acids. The germline V gene encodes CDR1 KGHDR and CDR2 SFDVKD. Trimming took 4 bases from V and 3 from J, leaving 14 bases between them. CDR3 sequence: CATSEAGKGDTEAFF. The CDR3 coding sequence is TGTGCCACCAGTGAGGCAGGGAAGGGGGACACTGAAGCTTTCTTT.

The CDR3 protein is CASSHSDQPQHF. The DNA of the CDR3 is TGTGCCAGCAGCCATTCCGATCAGCCCCAGCATTTT. The chain has TRBV5-5 and TRBJ1-5; D call uncertain. The CDR3 runs to 12 residues. The germline V and J ends were trimmed by 4 bases and 5 bases, with 7 bases remaining between them. The germline CDR1 and CDR2 sequences are SGHKS and YYEKEE (reference sequence).

Notes on this clonotype: At one end, the junction sequence differs from germline, possibly due to a read error. J is TRBJ2-1 and V is TRBV28, with D possibly being TRBD1 or TRBD2 (5 bases each). This CDR3 has 17 residues. Germline lookup yields CDR1 MDHEN and CDR2 SYDVKM. The DNA for the CDR3 is TGTGCCAGTAGTTTATTTGGCAGGGAGACTCTCTACAATGAGCAGTTCTTC. This translates into CASSLFGRETLYNEQFF.

The chain joins TRBV7-3 to TRBJ1-6; maybe TRBD1 (5 bases). The CDR3 has 14 amino acids. V dropped 8 bases and J dropped 5 bases, with 13 bases sitting between them. From germline, CDR1 is SGHTA and CDR2 FQGTGA. This chain's CDR3 is CASSSWGNNSPLHF. CDR3 DNA: TGTGCCAGCTCCTCGTGGGGGAATAATTCACCCCTCCACTTT.

The chain uses TRBV7-2 and TRBJ1-1; no firm D call. V lost 2 bases, J lost 1 base, and 8 bases lay in between. The CDR3 extends over 14 amino acids. Germline lookup yields CDR1 SGHTA and CDR2 FQGNSA. This CDR3 reads CASSLRAGNTEAFF. CDR3 DNA: TGTGCCAGCAGCTTAAGGGCGGGGAACACTGAAGCTTTCTTT. The complete variable domain, with remaining parts taken from reference TRBV7-2 and TRBJ1-1, reads GAGVSQSPSNKVTEKGKDVELRCDPISGHTALYWYRQSLGQGLEFLIYFQGNSAPDKSGLPSDRFSAERTGGSVSTLTIQRTQQEDSAVYLCASSLRAGNTEAFFGQGTRLTVV.